This T cell receptor beta chain stems from a study of OX40 agonist ivuxolimab in advanced cancers. Notes on the study in general: Within 6 weeks, CD4+ and CD8+ blood T cells expanded clonally at 0.1 to 3.0 mg/kg. Some of the lowest clonal expansion was seen in partial responders at 0.1-3.0 mg/kg.

The protocol was immunoSEQ multiplex PCR, while the TCRdb copy is restricted to in-frame clones and leaves out a portion. The data hold roughly 75,000 clones, with roughly 93% observed a single time. As to this clone: Its antigen remains unidentified.

Germline CDR1 and CDR2: SGHRS and YFSETQ. The CDR3 sequence is 13 residues long. Trimming took off 5 bases at V and 6 bases at J, with 12 bases between the two ends. This receptor was identified in an adult with an advanced solid tumor such as melanoma, head and neck, liver or kidney cancer. The J gene is TRBJ1-5, the V gene TRBV5-1, with D unresolved. This material consisted of CD4+ or CD8+ T cells sorted from blood, taken in a trial of the OX40 agonist ivuxolimab. This CDR3 reads CASSLWPAQPQHF. CDR3 coding DNA: TGCGCCAGCAGTCTCTGGCCAGCTCAGCCCCAGCATTTT.